This TCR beta chain was documented in a study of blood T cells in healthy people across ages. A second PCR, run for roughly 7 to 12 cycles, used a sample-barcoded 5' primer plus a J-beta primer mix. MiXCR, applied by TCRdb to the 5' RACE reads, yields one record per CDR3 protein. The top ten hold more than 4% of the sample, which has 1.5 million or so distinct CDR3 sequences, approximately 39% seen once. A few counts support this clonotype. CDR3 length equals 13 residues. J gave up 4 bases and V 8 bases, and 2 bases lay outside the gene matches. CDR1 is LGHDT and CDR2 is YNNKEL in the germline V gene (reference sequence).

This TCR was recovered from a woman between 18 and 29 years old in good health. The chain uses TRBV3-1 and TRBJ2-1; 10 bases agree with TRBD2. The sample comprised blood. CDR3 amino acids: CASGLAAYNEQFF. The CDR3 region has the DNA TGTGCCAGCGGACTAGCGGCGTACAATGAGCAGTTCTTC.